A single sample is the source of the 28 T cell receptor beta chains below, sequenced in a study of identifying expanded T cells in peripheral blood. TCRdb's copy holds only in-frame clones and misses some; the assay was immunoSEQ multiplex PCR. In the table there are 84,000 or so clones, roughly 89% of which are singletons. The specimen was blood. These receptors came from a person between 18 and 75 years old in good health.

The chain combines TRBV29-1 with TRBJ1-1; the D is unclear. Trimming removed 6 bases from V and 3 bases from J, with 8 bases in between. The CDR3 contains 11 residues. Per the germline V gene, CDR1 is SQVTM and CDR2 is ANQGSEA. The CDR3, as DNA: TGCAGCGTGGCCCGGGACACTGAAGCTTTCTTT. It codes for CSVARDTEAFF.

The chain combines TRBV29-1 with TRBJ2-3; 7 nucleotides match TRBD2. V lost 3 bases to trimming and J lost 5 bases; unmatched junction nucleotides: 8. CDR3 length: 14 residues. Germline V gives CDR1 SQVTM, CDR2 ANQGSEA. The CDR3 bases are TGCAGCGTTGAGGGCGGGAGAGGGGAAGATACGCAGTATTTT. Its translation is CSVEGGRGEDTQYF.

J is TRBJ1-5 and V is TRBV2, with 9 bases aligning to TRBD1. Germline V gene data show CDR1 as SNHLY and CDR2 as FYNNEI. Germline trimming cut 11 bases from V and 4 bases from J; bases unmatched to any gene: 6. This CDR3 comprises 13 residues. This CDR3 is CASHDRGNQPQHF. The CDR3 nucleotides are TGTGCCTCACATGACAGGGGGAATCAGCCCCAGCATTTT.

The rearrangement links TRBV5-4 to TRBJ2-1; 9 nucleotides match TRBD1. V lost 4 bases to trimming and J lost 8 bases; unmatched junction nucleotides: 7. CDR3 length equals 14 residues. Germline CDR1 SGHNT, CDR2 YYREEE (reference sequence). The CDR3 sequence: CASSRDTGGHEQFF. CDR3 nucleotides: TGTGCCAGCAGCCGTGACACAGGGGGCCATGAGCAGTTCTTC.

This clone has only one observation. CDR3: CASSEGTSGSSLETQYF. The CDR3 region has the DNA TGTGCCAGCAGTGAGGGGACTAGCGGGAGTTCTCTAGAGACCCAGTACTTC. V gene TRBV6-1 combines with J gene TRBJ2-5; 14 bases are shared with TRBD2. The germline V gene encodes CDR1 MNHNS and CDR2 SASEGT. The CDR3 sequence is 17 residues long. With 3 bases clipped from V and 4 bases from J, the junction kept 7 bases outside the gene matches.

The chain uses TRBV4-1 and TRBJ1-2; the D is unclear. There are 15 residues in the CDR3. Germline values: CDR1 MGHRA, CDR2 YSYEKL. Deletions cut 3 bases from V and 5 bases from J, with 16 bases between. The CDR3 region has the DNA TGCGCCAGCAGCCAGGACCCCGGGCCGGTGTATGGCTACACCTTC. This codes for CASSQDPGPVYGYTF.

The chain employs TRBV7-8 and TRBJ1-6; no firm D call. The CDR3 length is 16 residues. The V end was cut by 1 base, the J end by 10 bases, with 17 bases between. CDR1 is SGHVS and CDR2 is FQNEAQ in the germline V gene. The CDR3 spells CASSLGGDGSQSPLHF. The CDR3 nucleotides are TGTGCCAGCAGCTTAGGAGGTGACGGATCTCAATCACCCCTCCACTTT.

This sequence joins TRBV4-3 and TRBJ2-1, with TRBD1 matching over 9 bases. From germline, CDR1 is LGHNA and CDR2 YSLEER. CDR3 length: 16 amino acids. Germline trimming cut 1 base from V and 9 bases from J; bases unmatched to any gene: 10. The CDR3 nucleotides are TGCGCCAGCAGCCAAGGAGCACAGGGGGCAAGGAGTGAGCAGTTCTTC. Translation: CASSQGAQGARSEQFF.

The V gene is TRBV5-1, the J gene TRBJ2-2; D is unclear. V was trimmed by 2 bases and J by 3 bases, leaving 8 bases between them. CDR1 SGHRS and CDR2 YFSETQ come from the germline V gene. The CDR3 is made up of 14 amino acids. CDR3 protein: CASSFPGDTGELFF. CDR3 nucleotides: TGCGCCAGCAGCTTTCCTGGCGACACCGGGGAGCTGTTTTTT.

V is TRBV7-3 and J is TRBJ1-1; D gene ambiguous. Germline V gene data show CDR1 as SGHTA and CDR2 as FQGTGA. This CDR3 is built from 13 residues. V lost 2 bases, J lost 3 bases, and 7 bases lay in between. The CDR3 spells CASSLQVDTEAFF. In nucleotides, the CDR3 is TGTGCCAGCAGCTTACAGGTGGACACTGAAGCTTTCTTT.

V usage is TRBV2 and J usage is TRBJ1-5; D might be TRBD1 (5 bases). The germline gives CDR1 SNHLY, CDR2 FYNNEI. The CDR3 runs 15 residues. Between the trimmed V and J ends, which lost 2 bases and 3 bases, there was a span of 11 bases. The CDR3 reads CASSEIGAVNQPQHF. The CDR3 DNA is TGTGCCAGCAGTGAAATAGGGGCTGTCAATCAGCCCCAGCATTTT.

The chain combines TRBV18 with TRBJ2-1; the D gene is possibly TRBD2 (6 bases). The CDR3 has 21 amino acids. The germline CDR1 and CDR2 sequences are KGHSH and LQKENI. Trimming pared 0 bases from V and 0 bases from J, leaving 24 bases between. CDR3 in DNA: TGTGCCAGCTCACCACCACCGGGACTCGTAAAAGGGTCCAGCTCCTACAATGAGCAGTTCTTC. Protein product: CASSPPPGLVKGSSSYNEQFF.

A remark on this clone: The same CDR3 also results from other DNA sequences found in this sample. The chain joins TRBV14 to TRBJ2-5, with a possible D match to TRBD1 (6 bases). Germline V gene sequence: CDR1 SGHDN, CDR2 FVKESK. Trimming left V 4 bases short and J 5 bases short, with 11 bases between. The CDR3 is 13 residues long. The CDR3 DNA reads as TGTGCCAGCAGCCGCACAGGGAGTGAGACCCAGTACTTC. It encodes CASSRTGSETQYF.

This rearrangement joins TRBV6-6 to TRBJ1-5, with 8 bases identical to TRBD1. Germline loops: CDR1 MNHNY, CDR2 SVGAGI (reference sequence). The CDR3 loop spans 16 amino acids. Losses at the gene ends were 4 bases for V and 6 bases for J; bases not matched to a gene: 11. The CDR3 DNA reads TGTGCCAGCAGTTCCCGGGCGGCAGGGGGCAGTCAGCCCCAGCATTTT. It is translated as CASSSRAAGGSQPQHF.

A few counts support this clone. This chain joins TRBV19 and TRBJ2-5, with 10 bases identical to TRBD1. V lost 4 bases, J lost 9 bases, and 14 bases stayed unmatched. In germline, CDR1 is LNHDA, CDR2 SQIVND (reference sequence). This CDR3 spans 16 amino acids. The CDR3 DNA reads TGTGCCAGTAGTACGAACCCCCGGGACAGGGGTGGGTCCCAGTACTTC. Translated, it gives CASSTNPRDRGGSQYF.

This clone was detected only once. The genes are TRBV2 and TRBJ1-1; D is perhaps TRBD1 (5 bases). The V gene's germline CDR1 is SNHLY and CDR2 FYNNEI. Trimming cost V 2 bases and J 0 bases, with 10 bases left between them. The CDR3 consists of 15 residues. This CDR3 reads CASSEMGVVNTEAFF. The CDR3 DNA reads TGTGCCAGCAGTGAAATGGGGGTGGTGAACACTGAAGCTTTCTTT.

The V and J genes are TRBV28 and TRBJ2-7; maybe TRBD2 (6 bases). The CDR3 covers 13 residues. Germline V CDR1 and CDR2: MDHEN, SYDVKM. The V and J ends lost 2 bases and 1 base respectively, with 6 bases between them. CDR3 loop: CASSLLASYEQYF. DNA of the CDR3: TGTGCCAGCAGTTTACTAGCGTCCTACGAGCAGTACTTC. The variable domain in full, completed from reference TRBV28 and TRBJ2-7, reads DVKVTQSSRYLVKRTGEKVFLECVQDMDHENMFWYRQDPGLGLRLIYFSYDVKMKEKGDIPEGYSVSREKKERFSLILESASTNQTSMYLCASSLLASYEQYFGPGTRLTVT.

This sequence joins TRBV15 and TRBJ1-1; 7 bases are shared with TRBD1. From germline, CDR1 is LNHNV and CDR2 YYDKDF (reference sequence). This CDR3 spans 14 amino acids. The V and J ends lost 7 bases and 8 bases, in that order; junction bases with no gene match: 13. The CDR3 loop reads CATTQTGTYREAFF. As DNA, the CDR3 is TGTGCCACCACCCAGACAGGGACTTACCGAGAAGCTTTCTTT.

The table lists this clone with a few counts. The chain is built from TRBV18 and TRBJ1-6, with D possibly being TRBD1 (5 bases). Germline CDR1 reads KGHSH; CDR2 reads LQKENI. The CDR3 totals 14 residues. Trimming took off 6 bases at V and 7 bases at J, with 13 bases between the two ends. This chain's CDR3 is CASSRRVGNSPLHF. CDR3 nucleotide sequence: TGTGCCAGCTCTCGCAGGGTAGGGAATTCACCCCTCCACTTT.

The V and J genes are TRBV9 and TRBJ2-7; 7 bases fit TRBD1. The V segment lost 4 bases and the J segment 0 bases; nucleotides outside the gene matches: 7. The germline V gene encodes CDR1 SGDLS and CDR2 YYNGEE. The CDR3 extends over 15 amino acids. The CDR3 spells CASSFTGAPSYEQYF. The CDR3 coding sequence is TGTGCCAGCAGCTTCACAGGGGCCCCCTCCTACGAGCAGTACTTC.

The V gene is TRBV4-1, the J gene TRBJ2-4; perhaps TRBD1 as D (6 bases). The germline gives CDR1 MGHRA, CDR2 YSYEKL. Trimming cost V 0 bases and J 4 bases, with 13 bases left between them. The CDR3 contains 16 residues. The CDR3 DNA follows: TGCGCCAGCAGCCAAGATTTTGCAGGGGTTAAAAACATTCAGTACTTC. This sequence encodes CASSQDFAGVKNIQYF.

J is TRBJ1-2 and V is TRBV5-4; perhaps TRBD1 as D (5 bases). CDR3 length equals 14 residues. V was shortened by 4 bases and J by 7 bases, with 17 bases between the two germline ends. In germline, CDR1 is SGHNT, CDR2 YYREEE (reference sequence). CDR3 bases: TGTGCCAGCAGCGAGGAACAGGCCCGGCCTGGCTACACCTTC. Translation: CASSEEQARPGYTF.

This rearrangement joins TRBV30 to TRBJ1-5; D ambiguous. The CDR3 consists of 14 residues. Trimming took 0 bases from V and 4 from J, leaving 10 bases between them. Germline V lookup: CDR1 GTSNPN, CDR2 SVGIG (reference sequence). The CDR3: CAWSVLRENQPQHF. In DNA form, the CDR3 reads TGTGCCTGGAGTGTACTGAGGGAAAATCAGCCCCAGCATTTT.

The CDR3 here is CASSPTSGGTYEQYF. CDR3 DNA: TGTGCCAGCTCACCAACCAGCGGGGGCACCTACGAGCAGTACTTC. The rearrangement joins TRBV18 to TRBJ2-7; 8 bases line up with TRBD2. The V gene end was trimmed by 2 bases and the J gene end by 2 bases; junction bases not matched to a gene: 5. Germline V gives CDR1 KGHSH, CDR2 LQKENI. The CDR3 runs 15 residues.

The chain has TRBV5-6 and TRBJ2-3, with unresolved D. The CDR3 spans 13 residues. Trimming took 1 base from V and 4 from J, leaving 7 bases between them. Germline assignment: CDR1 SGHDT and CDR2 YYEEEE. This chain's CDR3 is CASSLLFADTQYF. The CDR3, as DNA: TGTGCCAGCAGCTTGCTATTCGCAGATACGCAGTATTTT. The full variable domain, in which reference TRBV5-6 and TRBJ2-3 provide the parts outside the CDR3, is DAGVTQSPTHLIKTRGQQVTLRCSPKSGHDTVSWYQQALGQGPQFIFQYYEEEERQRGNFPDRFSGHQFPNYSSELNVNALLLGDSALYLCASSLLFADTQYFGPGTRLTVL.

This clone was counted only a few times. This chain joins TRBV7-9 and TRBJ1-1; a possible D gene is TRBD1 (5 bases). This CDR3 has 14 residues. The V end lost 3 bases, the J end lost 4 bases, and 12 bases lay between the germline ends. Germline values: CDR1 SEHNR, CDR2 FQNEAQ (reference sequence). CDR3: CASSFLDRSTEAFF. In nucleotides, the CDR3 is TGTGCCAGCAGCTTTCTCGACAGATCCACTGAAGCTTTCTTT.

V gene TRBV19 combines with J gene TRBJ1-3; D possibly corresponds to TRBD1 (6 bases). CDR3 length equals 17 residues. CDR1 and CDR2 from the germline V gene are LNHDA and SQIVND (reference sequence). V lost 3 bases, J lost 0 bases, and 15 bases lay in between. Here the CDR3 DNA reads TGTGCCAGTAGTATTGGGGGCAGAGTCCTCTCTGGAAACACCATATATTTT. Protein product: CASSIGGRVLSGNTIYF.

This clone was seen a single time. The rearrangement joins TRBV27 to TRBJ1-1; TRBD1 matches at 7 bases. V lost 3 bases to trimming and J lost 3 bases; unmatched junction nucleotides: 4. Germline assignment: CDR1 MNHEY and CDR2 SMNVEV (reference sequence). This CDR3 is 14 amino acids long. The CDR3 sequence is CASSLQGEDTEAFF. In nucleotides, the CDR3 is TGTGCCAGCAGTTTGCAGGGGGAGGACACTGAAGCTTTCTTT.